These 15 T cell receptor beta chains were all obtained from the same sample, sequenced in a study of T-cell reconstitution after alpha-beta-depleted transplantation in children. Unique molecular identifiers were built into the TCRbeta library. TCRdb fed the PCR reads into MiXCR, producing one record per CDR3 protein. The repertoire holds about 440,000 distinct CDR3 sequences, with about 40% as singletons. Sequences were derived from PBMCs, sampled before TCRalphabeta/CD19-depleted stem cell transplant. The receptors stem from a girl aged 2 to 10 with aplastic anemia, due to receive a stem cell transplant.

Comment on this clonotype: This CDR3 is missing its conserved last phenylalanine or tryptophan, likely due to a read error. The genes are TRBV29-1 and TRBJ1-2, with 8 bases that match TRBD1. The CDR3 has 15 amino acids. Losses at the gene ends were 6 bases for V and 2 bases for J; bases not matched to a gene: 11. Germline V gives CDR1 SQVTM, CDR2 ANQGSEA. The CDR3 DNA follows: TGCAGCGTGGATCGGGACAGGAACTCGAACTATGGCTACACCCTC. This sequence encodes CSVDRDRNSNYGYTL.

This chain joins TRBV20-1 and TRBJ2-1, with TRBD2 matching over 8 bases. This CDR3 spans 15 amino acids. V dropped 0 bases and J dropped 7; count of bases not matched to a gene: 8. Germline V gene lookup returns CDR1 DFQATT and CDR2 SNEGSKA (reference sequence). CDR3 nucleotide sequence: TGCAGTGCTAGAGATCTAGCGGGCCCCGGAAATGAGCAGTTCTTC. Its protein is CSARDLAGPGNEQFF.

In its sample, this clonotype was seen many times. The chain joins TRBV3-1 to TRBJ2-7; 11 bases are a match to TRBD2. V was pared by 4 bases and J by 7 bases, with 12 bases of the junction left unmatched. This CDR3 is built from 16 residues. The V gene's germline CDR1 is LGHDT and CDR2 YNNKEL (reference sequence). This CDR3 reads CASSPTGASGRTEQYF. For the CDR3, the DNA is TGTGCCAGCAGCCCCACGGGGGCTAGCGGGAGGACGGAGCAGTACTTC.

The chain employs TRBV28 and TRBJ2-7, with D possibly being TRBD2 (7 bases). Germline assignment: CDR1 MDHEN and CDR2 SYDVKM. CDR3 size: 15 residues. The V end was cut by 5 bases, the J end by 2 bases, with 16 bases between. CDR3 sequence: CASSGGAILPYEQYF. Written as DNA, the CDR3 is TGTGCCAGCAGTGGGGGGGCTATCCTCCCCTACGAGCAGTACTTC.

This clonotype has a handful of counts. This chain uses TRBV6-8 with TRBJ1-5, with 7 bases fitting TRBD1. The germline gives CDR1 MNHGY, CDR2 SAAAGT. The CDR3 has 12 residues. With 11 bases clipped from V and 7 bases from J, the junction kept 8 bases outside the gene matches. The CDR3 protein is CAVAGGVQPQHF. CDR3 nucleotides: TGTGCCGTAGCAGGGGGAGTACAGCCCCAGCATTTT.

CDR3: CASSDGQWTATNEKLFF. CDR3 nucleotide sequence: TGTGCCAGCAGTGATGGACAGTGGACCGCAACTAATGAAAAACTGTTTTTT. This sequence joins TRBV25-1 and TRBJ1-4, with D perhaps matching TRBD1 (6 bases). Trimming pared 3 bases from V and 0 bases from J, leaving 14 bases between. In germline, CDR1 is MGHDK, CDR2 SYGVNS. The CDR3 loop spans 17 amino acids.

Comment on this clonotype: Because the CDR3's place on the DNA is in doubt, the DNA is left out and the CDR3 is given as listed by TCRdb. The chain joins TRBV12-3 or TRBV12-4 to TRBJ2-3; no DNA check was done on the table's D call, TRBD1. The CDR3 is 17 amino acids in total, end residues counted. The CDR3 loop is CASSFFGQGRGQDTQYF.

The gene calls are TRBV5-5 and TRBJ2-3, with D possibly TRBD2 on 6 matching bases. Germline-derived CDR1 and CDR2 are SGHKS and YYEKEE (reference sequence). The CDR3 consists of 16 residues. Between the trimmed V and J ends, which lost 4 bases and 2 bases, there was a span of 17 bases. In DNA form, the CDR3 reads TGTGCCAGCAGCCTGGAGGGTCAGCGGACCACAGATACGCAGTATTTT. Residues: CASSLEGQRTTDTQYF.

The chain carries TRBV20-1 and TRBJ1-1; no clear D gene. CDR1 and CDR2 from the germline V gene are DFQATT and SNEGSKA (reference sequence). V shed 1 base and J shed 1 base, with 13 bases lying between them. The CDR3 is 15 amino acids. The CDR3 is CSARAPLGGNTEAFF. CDR3 nucleotide sequence: TGCAGTGCTAGAGCTCCTCTGGGAGGGAACACTGAAGCTTTCTTT.

The chain is built from TRBV5-1 and TRBJ2-1; the D is unclear. The germline CDR1 and CDR2 sequences are SGHRS and YFSETQ. The V end was cut by 2 bases, the J end by 6 bases, with 12 bases between. CDR3 size: 14 residues. CDR3 protein: CASSFLDSGNEQFF. CDR3 nucleotides: TGCGCCAGCAGCTTTTTGGATAGTGGCAATGAGCAGTTCTTC.

This clonotype was found a few times. The chain has TRBV5-1 and TRBJ1-6, with no clear D. Germline values: CDR1 SGHRS, CDR2 YFSETQ. The CDR3 spans 13 residues. V lost 0 bases, J lost 9 bases, and 7 bases lay in between. The DNA of the CDR3 is TGCGCCAGCAGCTTGGACCCCAGTTCACCCCTCCACTTT. It encodes CASSLDPSSPLHF.

J is TRBJ1-4 and V is TRBV18, with TRBD1 matching over 7 bases. V lost 2 bases and J lost 5; bases outside the gene matches: 2. Germline CDR1 KGHSH, CDR2 LQKENI. There are 14 residues in the CDR3. The CDR3 coding sequence is TGTGCCAGCTCACCAAAACAGGGGAATGAAAAACTGTTTTTT. As protein: CASSPKQGNEKLFF.

The rearrangement joins TRBV11-1 to TRBJ2-3; weak D call: TRBD2 (6 bases). V lost 2 bases to trimming and J lost 2 bases, with 17 bases between them. The length of the CDR3 is 17 residues. CDR1 SGHAT and CDR2 FQDESV come from the germline V gene (reference sequence). This CDR3 reads CASSLFPGVPATDTQYF. CDR3 in DNA: TGTGCCAGCAGCTTATTCCCGGGGGTCCCTGCCACAGATACGCAGTATTTT.

This clonotype was detected ten times or more. The gene calls are TRBV4-3 and TRBJ2-2, with D perhaps TRBD1 or TRBD2 (5 bases each). Per germline, CDR1 LGHNA and CDR2 YSLEER. The length of the CDR3 is 14 residues. V was shortened by 3 bases and J by 6 bases, with 11 bases between the two germline ends. In DNA, the CDR3 is TGCGCCAGCAGCCACGGGGACCTTTCCGGGGAGCTGTTTTTT. It translates to CASSHGDLSGELFF.

The chain couples TRBV19 to TRBJ2-2; TRBD2 matches at 8 bases. The CDR3 loop spans 13 amino acids. The V segment lost 11 bases and the J segment 2 bases; nucleotides outside the gene matches: 4. The germline gives CDR1 LNHDA, CDR2 SQIVND (reference sequence). In nucleotides, the CDR3 is TGTGCCGGCGGGAGGCCAAACACCGGGGAGCTGTTTTTT. Translated, it gives CAGGRPNTGELFF.